The rows below give T cell receptor beta chains drawn from one sample of a study of T cell responses to AZD1222 COVID-19 vaccine. Only in-frame clones appear in the TCRdb table, and some are missing; sequencing was by immunoSEQ multiplex PCR. The sample records 90,000 to 140,000 clones, 85% to 90% being singletons. Sample: peripheral blood, taken on day 0 of AZD1222 vaccination. Receptors were obtained from an adult in good health. The CDR3 runs from the conserved cysteine through the conserved F or W. Each record gives: J gene, clone size, V gene, D gene, CDR3 protein, CDR3 DNA. D genes are given only for firm matches. Clone size is shown for a subset of rows, as once, few, many or a class of expanded clone.

J gene: TRBJ1-1
clone size: .
V gene: TRBV15
D gene: .
CDR3 protein: CATSGGVGSTEAFF
CDR3 DNA: TGTGCCACCAGCGGGGGGGTGGGTTCGACTGAAGCTTTCTTT

J gene: TRBJ1-3
clone size: once
V gene: TRBV5-1
D gene: TRBD1
CDR3 protein: CASSLGATGAGNTIYF
CDR3 DNA: TGCGCCAGCAGCTTGGGGGCGACAGGGGCTGGAAACACCATATATTTT

J gene: TRBJ1-5
clone size: .
V gene: TRBV7-9
D gene: TRBD1
CDR3 protein: CASSPGQGNQPQHF
CDR3 DNA: TGTGCCAGCAGCCCAGGACAGGGAAATCAGCCCCAGCATTTT

J gene: TRBJ2-2
clone size: .
V gene: TRBV7-8
D gene: .
CDR3 protein: CASSPLAIANTGELFF
CDR3 DNA: TGTGCCAGCAGCCCGCTTGCGATAGCGAACACCGGGGAGCTGTTTTTT

J gene: TRBJ1-1
clone size: .
V gene: TRBV4-2
D gene: TRBD1
CDR3 protein: CASSQDVYRGDTEAFF
CDR3 DNA: TGTGCCAGCAGCCAAGATGTTTACAGGGGGGATACTGAAGCTTTCTTT

J gene: TRBJ2-7
clone size: .
V gene: TRBV27
D gene: TRBD2
CDR3 protein: CASSSGGAEDPSPYF
CDR3 DNA: TGTGCCAGCAGCTCGGGAGGGGCGGAGGACCCGTCGCCGTACTTC

J gene: TRBJ1-2
clone size: .
V gene: TRBV2
D gene: .
CDR3 protein: CASSGPRDYGGYTF
CDR3 DNA: TGTGCCAGCAGCGGCCCCAGGGATTACGGTGGCTACACCTTC

J gene: TRBJ1-5
clone size: .
V gene: TRBV15
D gene: .
CDR3 protein: CATSYGTIHQPQHF
CDR3 DNA: TGTGCCACCAGTTATGGGACAATCCATCAGCCCCAGCATTTT

J gene: TRBJ1-6
clone size: .
V gene: TRBV9
D gene: .
CDR3 protein: CASSATDGLNGPLHF
CDR3 DNA: TGTGCCAGCAGCGCAACGGACGGCCTCAATGGTCCCCTCCACTTT

J gene: TRBJ2-5
clone size: .
V gene: TRBV28
D gene: .
CDR3 protein: CASSFGGQPLQETQYF
CDR3 DNA: TGTGCCAGCAGTTTTGGGGGACAACCTCTCCAAGAGACCCAGTACTTC

J gene: TRBJ1-1
clone size: .
V gene: TRBV28
D gene: .
CDR3 protein: CASSLGRFNTEAFF
CDR3 DNA: TGTGCCAGCAGTTTAGGGCGGTTTAACACTGAAGCTTTCTTT

J gene: TRBJ1-4
clone size: .
V gene: TRBV14
D gene: .
CDR3 protein: CASSHPRGRGAEKLFF
CDR3 DNA: TGTGCCAGCAGCCACCCTCGGGGCAGGGGTGCCGAAAAACTGTTTTTT

J gene: TRBJ1-3
clone size: .
V gene: TRBV5-1
D gene: TRBD1
CDR3 protein: CASSLKTGGNTIYF
CDR3 DNA: TGCGCCAGCAGCTTGAAGACAGGGGGAAACACCATATATTTT

J gene: TRBJ2-7
clone size: once
V gene: TRBV7-9
D gene: .
CDR3 protein: CASSQEHYEQYF
CDR3 DNA: TGTGCCAGCAGCCAAGAACACTACGAGCAGTACTTC

J gene: TRBJ1-3
clone size: .
V gene: TRBV5-1
D gene: .
CDR3 protein: CASSLGTVTLDTIYF
CDR3 DNA: TGCGCCAGCAGCTTGGGAACAGTGACTTTGGACACCATATATTTT

J gene: TRBJ2-1
clone size: .
V gene: TRBV27
D gene: .
CDR3 protein: CASSSGNEQFF
CDR3 DNA: TGTGCCAGCAGTTCGGGGAACGAGCAGTTCTTC

J gene: TRBJ2-7
clone size: .
V gene: TRBV10-3
D gene: TRBD1
CDR3 protein: CAISEPDRRKYF
CDR3 DNA: TGTGCCATCAGTGAACCGGACAGGCGTAAGTACTTC

J gene: TRBJ2-5
clone size: .
V gene: TRBV28
D gene: TRBD2
CDR3 protein: CASRRSGTSGRETQYF
CDR3 DNA: TGTGCCAGCAGGCGCTCCGGGACTAGCGGGAGAGAGACCCAGTACTTC

J gene: TRBJ1-4
clone size: .
V gene: TRBV6-5
D gene: .
CDR3 protein: CASSPSGGLGEKLFF
CDR3 DNA: TGTGCCAGCAGTCCGTCGGGGGGGCTAGGTGAAAAACTGTTTTTT

J gene: TRBJ1-1
clone size: .
V gene: TRBV5-6
D gene: TRBD1
CDR3 protein: CASSLDQGANTEAFF
CDR3 DNA: TGTGCCAGCAGCTTGGACCAGGGGGCTAACACTGAAGCTTTCTTT

J gene: TRBJ2-7
clone size: .
V gene: TRBV7-2
D gene: .
CDR3 protein: CASSLEFSPGPYEQYF
CDR3 DNA: TGTGCCAGCAGCTTAGAGTTTAGCCCAGGACCCTACGAGCAGTACTTC

J gene: TRBJ1-3
clone size: few
V gene: TRBV23-1
D gene: .
CDR3 protein: CAAPGSGNTIYF
CDR3 DNA: TGCGCCGCCCCGGGGAGCGGAAACACCATATATTTT

J gene: TRBJ1-5
clone size: .
V gene: TRBV19
D gene: .
CDR3 protein: CASSDLYNQPQHF
CDR3 DNA: TGTGCCAGTAGTGACCTCTATAACCAGCCCCAGCATTTT

J gene: TRBJ2-2
clone size: .
V gene: TRBV5-1
D gene: .
CDR3 protein: CASSLVLVGAGELFF
CDR3 DNA: TGCGCCAGCAGCTTGGTTCTAGTTGGGGCCGGGGAGCTGTTTTTT

J gene: TRBJ2-3
clone size: .
V gene: TRBV27
D gene: TRBD2
CDR3 protein: CASSLTSGSTDTQYF
CDR3 DNA: TGTGCCAGCAGTTTAACTAGCGGAAGCACAGATACGCAGTATTTT

J gene: TRBJ2-5
clone size: .
V gene: TRBV11-3
D gene: .
CDR3 protein: CASSFNLGHQSLSYQETQYF
CDR3 DNA: TGTGCCAGCAGCTTTAACCTCGGACACCAGAGCTTGTCGTACCAAGAGACCCAGTACTTC

J gene: TRBJ1-2
clone size: .
V gene: TRBV6-5
D gene: TRBD1
CDR3 protein: CASSYSTGQGGYTF
CDR3 DNA: TGTGCCAGCAGTTACTCGACAGGGCAGGGTGGCTACACCTTC

J gene: TRBJ2-3
clone size: .
V gene: TRBV11-3
D gene: .
CDR3 protein: CASSLGLAGAATQYF
CDR3 DNA: TGTGCCAGCAGCTTAGGGTTGGCGGGGGCCGCTACGCAGTATTTT

J gene: TRBJ2-1
clone size: once
V gene: TRBV7-8
D gene: .
CDR3 protein: CASSWGHPDEQFF
CDR3 DNA: TGTGCCAGCAGCTGGGGGCATCCCGATGAGCAGTTCTTC

J gene: TRBJ1-2
clone size: .
V gene: TRBV5-8
D gene: .
CDR3 protein: CASSLSWKTGGYTF
CDR3 DNA: TGTGCCAGCAGCTTATCCTGGAAAACGGGCGGCTACACCTTC

J gene: TRBJ2-7
clone size: .
V gene: TRBV4-2
D gene: TRBD2
CDR3 protein: CASSRGLAVGSYEQYF
CDR3 DNA: TGTGCCAGCAGCCGAGGACTAGCGGTCGGCTCCTACGAGCAGTACTTC

J gene: TRBJ2-3
clone size: once
V gene: TRBV18
D gene: .
CDR3 protein: CASSPFADTQYF
CDR3 DNA: TGTGCCAGCTCACCCTTCGCAGATACGCAGTATTTT

J gene: TRBJ1-2
clone size: .
V gene: TRBV4-3
D gene: .
CDR3 protein: CASSQVGTNRNYGYTF
CDR3 DNA: TGCGCCAGCAGCCAAGTAGGAACCAATCGGAACTATGGCTACACCTTC

J gene: TRBJ1-6
clone size: once
V gene: TRBV7-6
D gene: .
CDR3 protein: CASSLRSGLNSPLHF
CDR3 DNA: TGTGCCAGCAGCTTACGGTCAGGGTTGAATTCACCCCTCCACTTT

J gene: TRBJ1-3
clone size: .
V gene: TRBV27
D gene: .
CDR3 protein: CASSLSTGNTIYF
CDR3 DNA: TGTGCCAGCAGTTTATCGACGGGAAACACCATATATTTT

J gene: TRBJ1-5
clone size: .
V gene: TRBV11-3
D gene: .
CDR3 protein: CASSLNRHRETGNQPQHF
CDR3 DNA: TGTGCCAGCAGCTTAAATCGACACAGGGAGACTGGCAATCAGCCCCAGCATTTT

J gene: TRBJ1-4
clone size: .
V gene: TRBV27
D gene: .
CDR3 protein: CASRLTRATNEKLFF
CDR3 DNA: TGTGCCAGCAGACTTACCCGGGCAACTAATGAAAAACTGTTTTTT

J gene: TRBJ1-4
clone size: once
V gene: TRBV28
D gene: .
CDR3 protein: CASSLSWAEGNEKLFF
CDR3 DNA: TGTGCCAGCAGTTTAAGTTGGGCTGAGGGGAATGAAAAACTGTTTTTT

J gene: TRBJ1-1
clone size: .
V gene: TRBV2
D gene: .
CDR3 protein: CASGGAEAFF
CDR3 DNA: TGTGCCAGCGGCGGAGCTGAAGCTTTCTTT

J gene: TRBJ1-4
clone size: .
V gene: TRBV3-1/TRBV3-2
D gene: .
CDR3 protein: CASSPATGQTSPLTATNEKLFF
CDR3 DNA: TGTGCCAGCAGCCCCGCGACAGGACAGACCAGCCCCTTAACTGCAACTAATGAAAAACTGTTTTTT

J gene: TRBJ1-3
clone size: .
V gene: TRBV7-6
D gene: .
CDR3 protein: CASSPSGVRGNTIYF
CDR3 DNA: TGTGCCAGCAGCCCCTCTGGTGTGCGAGGAAACACCATATATTTT

J gene: TRBJ1-1
clone size: .
V gene: TRBV6-5
D gene: .
CDR3 protein: CASRTHSGTEAFF
CDR3 DNA: TGTGCCAGCAGGACCCACTCGGGCACTGAAGCTTTCTTT

J gene: TRBJ2-1
clone size: once
V gene: TRBV28
D gene: .
CDR3 protein: CASTPGYNEQFF
CDR3 DNA: TGTGCCAGCACCCCTGGCTACAATGAGCAGTTCTTC

J gene: TRBJ2-3
clone size: .
V gene: TRBV6-4
D gene: .
CDR3 protein: CASSDRPDRPSTDTQYF
CDR3 DNA: TGTGCCAGCAGTGACCGCCCTGACAGACCTAGCACAGATACGCAGTATTTT

J gene: TRBJ2-5
clone size: .
V gene: TRBV19
D gene: .
CDR3 protein: CASSIGYQETQYF
CDR3 DNA: TGTGCCAGTAGTATAGGGTACCAAGAGACCCAGTACTTC

J gene: TRBJ2-7
clone size: .
V gene: TRBV5-1
D gene: .
CDR3 protein: CASSLVVDEQYF
CDR3 DNA: TGCGCCAGCAGCTTGGTGGTCGACGAGCAGTACTTC

J gene: TRBJ2-1
clone size: .
V gene: TRBV11-3
D gene: TRBD2
CDR3 protein: CASSSGAGVSYNEQFF
CDR3 DNA: TGTGCCAGCAGCTCTGGGGCGGGGGTCTCCTACAATGAGCAGTTCTTC

J gene: TRBJ2-6
clone size: .
V gene: TRBV4-1
D gene: .
CDR3 protein: CASSQGGRISGANVLTF
CDR3 DNA: TGCGCCAGCAGCCAAGGTGGCCGAATCTCTGGGGCCAACGTCCTGACTTTC

J gene: TRBJ1-1
clone size: few
V gene: TRBV6-4
D gene: .
CDR3 protein: CASSDSKMSAFF
CDR3 DNA: TGTGCCAGCAGTGACTCTAAGATGTCAGCTTTCTTT

J gene: TRBJ1-2
clone size: .
V gene: TRBV2
D gene: .
CDR3 protein: CASSEGARGSYGYTF
CDR3 DNA: TGTGCCAGCAGTGAAGGGGCCAGGGGTAGCTATGGCTACACCTTC

J gene: TRBJ2-7
clone size: .
V gene: TRBV18
D gene: TRBD1
CDR3 protein: CASSPPGQGRDEQYF
CDR3 DNA: TGTGCCAGCTCACCACCCGGACAGGGGCGAGACGAGCAGTACTTC

J gene: TRBJ2-3
clone size: .
V gene: TRBV6-5
D gene: .
CDR3 protein: CASSPPGGFTQYF
CDR3 DNA: TGTGCCAGCAGCCCGCCGGGGGGCTTTACGCAGTATTTT

J gene: TRBJ2-7
clone size: .
V gene: TRBV2
D gene: .
CDR3 protein: CASSDTADKPMSSEQYF
CDR3 DNA: TGTGCCAGCAGCGACACGGCGGACAAGCCGATGAGCTCCGAGCAGTACTTC

J gene: TRBJ2-7
clone size: once
V gene: TRBV6-5
D gene: TRBD2
CDR3 protein: CASSYAGGNEQYF
CDR3 DNA: TGTGCCAGCAGTTACGCGGGGGGGAACGAGCAGTACTTC

J gene: TRBJ1-2
clone size: few
V gene: TRBV2
D gene: .
CDR3 protein: CASTSYQGTYGYTF
CDR3 DNA: TGTGCCAGCACCTCCTACCAGGGGACCTATGGCTACACCTTC